The 13 T cell receptor beta chains given below trace back to one sample, sequenced in a study of blood T cell repertoires in COVID-19. Clones were read by immunoSEQ multiplex PCR, and TCRdb kept only the in-frame ones, dropping some. The repertoire includes about 220,000 clones, 82% of them detected once, and less than 9.5% sits in the top ten. Sequenced: peripheral blood. These receptors were taken from a woman of 80 years or more with COVID-19, enrolled during active disease.

The V and J genes are TRBV18 and TRBJ1-1; D is unclear. The CDR3 spans 14 residues. Deletions cut 1 base from V and 3 bases from J, with 9 bases between. The germline gives CDR1 KGHSH, CDR2 LQKENI. The CDR3: CASSPQHRDTEAFF. Here the CDR3 DNA reads TGTGCCAGCTCACCACAGCACCGGGACACTGAAGCTTTCTTT.

In its sample, this clone was seen once. The rearrangement joins TRBV6-5 to TRBJ2-1, with 9 bases identical to TRBD2. Germline V gene data show CDR1 as MNHEY and CDR2 as SVGAGI. The junction had 4 bases not matched to a gene; V was cut back by 8 bases and J by 2 bases. The CDR3 totals 14 residues. The CDR3 is CASRGGGAYNEQFF. CDR3 coding DNA: TGTGCCAGCCGCGGGGGGGGTGCCTACAATGAGCAGTTCTTC.

The rearrangement uses TRBV4-3 and TRBJ1-6; the match to TRBD1 covers 9 bases. From germline, CDR1 is LGHNA and CDR2 YSLEER. J lost 13 bases, V lost 0 bases, and 10 bases had no gene match. This CDR3 contains 16 residues. CDR3 region: CASSQESGQGSLPLHF. Written as DNA, the CDR3 is TGCGCCAGCAGCCAAGAATCGGGACAGGGTTCCCTGCCCCTCCACTTT.

The chain links TRBV29-1 to TRBJ1-2, with a weak D call TRBD1 (6 bases). The V gene's germline CDR1 is SQVTM and CDR2 ANQGSEA. The germline V and J ends were trimmed by 7 bases and 3 bases, with 9 bases remaining between them. The CDR3 spans 11 residues. CDR3 loop: CSADRYYGYTF. CDR3 bases: TGCAGCGCGGACAGATACTATGGCTACACCTTC.

The chain recombines TRBV27 with TRBJ1-2; 8 positions match TRBD1. Unmatched junction bases numbered 9, after V lost 5 bases and J lost 4 bases. The CDR3 is made up of 15 amino acids. CDR1 and CDR2 from the germline V gene are MNHEY and SMNVEV (reference sequence). CDR3 DNA sequence: TGTGCCAGCAGTCCGGGGACAGGCGTACGCTATGGCTACACCTTC. Protein product: CASSPGTGVRYGYTF.

This clone was observed a single time. The CDR3 spells CASSQASTKRESRYYEQYF. CDR3 bases: TGTGCCAGCAGCCAAGCTAGCACAAAGCGGGAGAGTCGATACTACGAGCAGTACTTC. V is TRBV3-1 (or the pseudogene TRBV3-2) and J is TRBJ2-7, with TRBD2 matching 8 bases. The CDR3 contains 19 residues. The junction had 17 bases not matched to a gene; V was cut back by 1 base and J by 3 bases. The germline V gene encodes CDR1 LGHDT and CDR2 YNNKEL (reference sequence).

The V and J genes are TRBV18 and TRBJ1-4; TRBD1 aligns across 10 bases. Germline CDR1 reads KGHSH; CDR2 reads LQKENI. This CDR3 region has 14 residues. V was clipped by 6 bases and J by 8 bases; unmatched bases: 6. CDR3 in amino acids: CASSVTGGEEKLFF. CDR3 nucleotides: TGTGCCAGCTCGGTGACAGGGGGCGAAGAAAAACTGTTTTTT.

The V and J genes are TRBV6-1 and TRBJ2-3; D call uncertain. This CDR3 contains 15 residues. In germline, CDR1 is MNHNS, CDR2 SASEGT. Deletions cut 2 bases from V and 0 bases from J, with 9 bases between. The CDR3 region is CASSESPTSTDTQYF. CDR3 in DNA: TGTGCCAGCAGTGAAAGCCCTACCAGCACAGATACGCAGTATTTT.

The chain has TRBV10-2 and TRBJ2-7; 10 bases line up with TRBD1. Germline V gene lookup returns CDR1 WSHSY and CDR2 SAAADI. The CDR3 is 13 residues long. V shed 10 bases and J 3 bases; nucleotides not matched to a gene: 6. This chain's CDR3 is CATRTGGSYEQYF. CDR3 coding DNA: TGCGCCACCCGGACAGGGGGAAGCTACGAGCAGTACTTC.

The J gene is TRBJ2-7, the V gene TRBV19; 7 bases align to TRBD1. CDR3 length: 15 residues. V dropped 4 bases and J dropped 1; count of bases not matched to a gene: 7. CDR1 and CDR2 (germline): LNHDA, SQIVND (reference sequence). The CDR3 loop is CASSNTGARSYEQYF. The CDR3 region has the DNA TGTGCCAGTAGTAACACAGGGGCGCGGTCCTACGAGCAGTACTTC.

This chain uses TRBV7-3 with TRBJ2-2, with 9 bases identical to TRBD1. Germline V gene data show CDR1 as SGHTA and CDR2 as FQGTGA. The CDR3 runs 16 residues. V shed 2 bases and J 5 bases; nucleotides not matched to a gene: 6. CDR3 protein: CASSLAGQGLTGELFF. In DNA form, the CDR3 reads TGTGCCAGCAGCTTAGCGGGACAGGGATTGACCGGGGAGCTGTTTTTT. The variable domain in full, completed from reference TRBV7-3 and TRBJ2-2, reads GAGVSQTPSNKVTEKGKYVELRCDPISGHTALYWYRQSLGQGPEFLIYFQGTGAADDSGLPNDRFFAVRPEGSVSTLKIQRTERGDSAVYLCASSLAGQGLTGELFFGEGSRLTVL.

The rearrangement links TRBV18 to TRBJ2-7, with 12 bases matching TRBD2. Germline V gene data show CDR1 as KGHSH and CDR2 as LQKENI. This CDR3 contains 14 residues. The V segment lost 8 bases and the J segment 7 bases; nucleotides outside the gene matches: 9. DNA of the CDR3: TGTGCCAGCACCCGGACTAGCGGGGCCTGGGAGCAGTACTTC. Translated: CASTRTSGAWEQYF.

The chain recombines TRBV10-3 with TRBJ1-4; 7 bases are a match to TRBD1. In germline, CDR1 is ENHRY, CDR2 SYGVKD. The CDR3 runs to 14 residues. J gave up 3 bases and V 4 bases, and 2 bases lay outside the gene matches. CDR3 region: CAISGTGSNEKLFF. In nucleotides, the CDR3 is TGTGCCATCAGTGGGACAGGATCTAATGAAAAACTGTTTTTT.